Below, 31 T cell receptor beta chains from the same sample are listed, as sequenced in a study of T cells in Graves' hyperthyroidism and ophthalmopathy. The CDR3 regions of TCR beta were amplified from RNA transcripts. TCR CDR3 underwent first-round RT-PCR with the HTBI primer set. Each CDR3 protein gets one entry after TCRdb re-called the multiplex PCR reads with MiXCR. This table has almost 250,000 distinct CDR3 sequences, approximately 24% appearing once. The sample taken for sequencing was blood. Receptors originate from a woman in her thirties or forties with Graves' ophthalmopathy.

The chain is built from TRBV12-3 or TRBV12-4 and TRBJ1-6; D gene unclear. The length of the CDR3 is 13 residues. V was pared by 3 bases and J by 12 bases, with 12 bases between. The CDR3 DNA follows: TGTGCCAGCAGTTTGTCGGACTATCTACCCCTCCACTTT. Amino acids: CASSLSDYLPLHF.

The gene calls are TRBV11-2 and TRBJ2-7; perhaps D is TRBD1 or TRBD2 (5 bases each). V lost 5 bases and J 2 bases, leaving 19 bases between the germline ends. CDR1 and CDR2 from the germline V gene are SGHAT and FQNNGV. The length of the CDR3 is 16 residues. In DNA form, the CDR3 reads TGTGCCAGCAGCCCTTATACGAGGGGCGGTACCTACGAGCAGTACTTC. Translating gives CASSPYTRGGTYEQYF. The whole variable domain, filled in from reference TRBV11-2 and TRBJ2-7, reads EAGVAQSPRYKIIEKRQSVAFWCNPISGHATLYWYQQILGQGPKLLIQFQNNGVVDDSQLPKDRFSAERLKGVDSTLKIQPAKLEDSAVYLCASSPYTRGGTYEQYFGPGTRLTVT.

This clonotype showed up many times. V usage is TRBV4-1 and J usage is TRBJ2-7, with 8 nucleotides matching TRBD1. Germline CDR1 is MGHRA and CDR2 is YSYEKL. The V segment lost 0 bases and the J segment 5 bases; nucleotides outside the gene matches: 9. The CDR3 loop spans 16 amino acids. The CDR3 coding sequence is TGCGCCAGCAGCCAAGATCCTACCCAGGGGGCCCACGAGCAGTACTTC. Translating it yields CASSQDPTQGAHEQYF.

This clonotype was seen many times. J is TRBJ2-7 and V is TRBV20-1; 8 bases line up with TRBD2. V lost 3 bases to trimming and J lost 4 bases; unmatched junction nucleotides: 8. This CDR3 contains 14 residues. The germline V gene has CDR1 DFQATT and CDR2 SNEGSKA (reference sequence). CDR3 residues: CSASGMSGSYEQYF. For the CDR3, the DNA is TGCAGTGCTAGCGGTATGAGCGGGAGTTACGAGCAGTACTTC.

In this sample, this clonotype turned up many times. The genes are TRBV28 and TRBJ2-6; 7 bases align to TRBD2. V lost 3 bases and J lost 2; bases outside the gene matches: 4. The CDR3 covers 16 residues. CDR1 is MDHEN and CDR2 is SYDVKM in the germline V gene. CDR3 in amino acids: CASSFGREPGANVLTF. The DNA of the CDR3 is TGTGCCAGCAGTTTCGGGCGGGAGCCTGGGGCCAACGTCCTGACTTTC. The full variable domain, in which reference TRBV28 and TRBJ2-6 provide the parts outside the CDR3, is DVKVTQSSRYLVKRTGEKVFLECVQDMDHENMFWYRQDPGLGLRLIYFSYDVKMKEKGDIPEGYSVSREKKERFSLILESASTNQTSMYLCASSFGREPGANVLTFGAGSRLTVL.

This clonotype showed up many times. The junction and the germline gene differ at one end; a read error may be behind it. The chain carries TRBV2 and TRBJ1-1; D gene ambiguous. Germline CDR1 is SNHLY and CDR2 is FYNNEI. This CDR3 is built from 13 residues. CDR3 sequence: CASSENGPTGAFF. CDR3 DNA sequence: TGTGCCAGCAGTGAAAATGGTCCGACTGGAGCTTTCTTT.

Ten or more counts support this clonotype. The genes are TRBV10-3 and TRBJ2-5; D is perhaps TRBD1 or TRBD2 (5 bases each). Germline CDR1 ENHRY, CDR2 SYGVKD. V was shortened by 6 bases and J by 5 bases, with 16 bases between the two germline ends. CDR3 length: 14 amino acids. The CDR3 reads CAIRGTGRRETQYF. The CDR3 DNA sequence: TGTGCCATCAGGGGGACCGGACGGCGGGAGACCCAGTACTTC.

This clonotype came up many times. The chain carries TRBV6-5 and TRBJ1-1; D ambiguous. With 0 bases removed from V and 9 bases from J, the gap between germline ends came to 17 bases. CDR1 is MNHEY and CDR2 is SVGAGI in the germline V gene. The CDR3 runs 15 residues. Here the CDR3 reads CASSYSTLGNVKAFF. The CDR3 DNA follows: TGTGCCAGCAGTTACTCGACGCTTGGGAATGTAAAAGCTTTCTTT.

This clonotype was seen many times. V is TRBV5-1 and J is TRBJ2-7, with TRBD2 matching over 10 bases. Germline loops: CDR1 SGHRS, CDR2 YFSETQ. The CDR3 sequence is 17 residues long. Unmatched junction bases numbered 12, after V lost 2 bases and J lost 4 bases. The CDR3 protein is CASSFGLAAGSGYEQYF. The CDR3 DNA sequence: TGCGCCAGCAGCTTTGGACTAGCGGCGGGATCTGGGTACGAGCAGTACTTC. Based on the CDR3 plus reference TRBV5-1 and TRBJ2-7, the full variable domain is KAGVTQTPRYLIKTRGQQVTLSCSPISGHRSVSWYQQTPGQGLQFLFEYFSETQRNKGNFPGRFSGRQFSNSRSEMNVSTLELGDSALYLCASSFGLAAGSGYEQYFGPGTRLTVT.

This clonotype appeared many times. The chain links TRBV20-1 to TRBJ1-2; D might be TRBD1 (5 bases). Per the germline V gene, CDR1 is DFQATT and CDR2 is SNEGSKA (reference sequence). V lost 6 bases and J lost 3, with 11 bases in between. The CDR3 has 12 amino acids. CDR3 sequence reads: CSALGADYGYTF. The CDR3 nucleotides are TGCAGTGCGCTCGGGGCTGACTATGGCTACACCTTC.

This clonotype was counted only a few times. V and J are TRBV12-3 or TRBV12-4 and TRBJ2-7; 13 nucleotides match TRBD2. V gave up 3 bases and J gave up 2 bases; unmatched junction bases: 4. There are 16 residues in the CDR3. Written as DNA, the CDR3 is TGTGCCAGCAGTTTGGAGGGACTAGCGGGGCCCTACGAGCAGTACTTC. It specifies CASSLEGLAGPYEQYF.

This clonotype was seen ten or more times. V and J are TRBV6-5 and TRBJ1-1; D unresolved. The CDR3 totals 13 residues. From germline, CDR1 is MNHEY and CDR2 SVGAGI. With 4 bases removed from V and 0 bases from J, the gap between germline ends came to 6 bases. CDR3 sequence reads: CASSSSVNTEAFF. CDR3 sequence (DNA): TGTGCCAGCAGTTCTTCAGTGAACACTGAAGCTTTCTTT.

This clonotype was seen many times. The V call is TRBV20-1, the J call TRBJ2-5; 12 bases match TRBD2. The CDR3 runs 15 residues. Per germline, CDR1 DFQATT and CDR2 SNEGSKA (reference sequence). V shed 3 bases, J shed 4 bases, and the junction held 6 bases outside the gene matches. The CDR3 sequence is CSASSTSGRSETQYF. The CDR3 coding sequence is TGCAGTGCTAGTTCTACTAGCGGGAGGTCAGAGACCCAGTACTTC.

The rearrangement joins TRBV6-1 to TRBJ2-7; possible D gene TRBD2, 6 bases. Per the germline V gene, CDR1 is MNHNS and CDR2 is SASEGT. The CDR3 is made up of 13 amino acids. V lost 7 bases and J lost 0, with 10 bases in between. The DNA of the CDR3 is TGTGCCAGCACCGCGGGGCCCTCCTACGAGCAGTACTTC. Its protein product is CASTAGPSYEQYF.

This clonotype has at least ten counts. The chain is built from TRBV3-1 and TRBJ1-1; D remains unclear. Trimming pared 1 base from V and 1 base from J, leaving 7 bases between. The CDR3 covers 14 residues. Germline CDR1 is LGHDT and CDR2 is YNNKEL (reference sequence). The DNA for the CDR3 is TGTGCCAGCAGCCAAGGGCGGCAGAACACTGAAGCTTTCTTT. Its protein product is CASSQGRQNTEAFF.

Note on this clonotype: One junction end does not reproduce the germline sequence, and a read error may be involved. This rearrangement joins TRBV6-1 to TRBJ1-5, with D unclear. Germline V gene sequence: CDR1 MNHNS, CDR2 SASEGT. The CDR3 is 16 residues long. The CDR3 DNA follows: TGTGCCATCAGTGAGGTCTGGGCAGGAGGTAATAAGACCCAGCATTTT. This codes for CAISEVWAGGNKTQHF.

At least ten counts were recorded for this clonotype. This chain links TRBV27 with TRBJ1-5; D may be TRBD1 (6 bases). Germline CDR1 is MNHEY and CDR2 is SMNVEV (reference sequence). V lost 8 bases, J lost 4 bases, and 15 bases lay in between. This CDR3 spans 14 amino acids. The CDR3 DNA reads as TGTGCCAGCCACCCGGGGGGGCTAAATCAGCCCCAGCATTTT. This encodes CASHPGGLNQPQHF.

This clonotype has at least ten counts. The rearrangement joins TRBV6-1 to TRBJ2-7; D remains unclear. The V end was cut by 2 bases, the J end by 5 bases, with 16 bases between. This CDR3 region has 15 residues. Looked up from germline, CDR1 is MNHNS and CDR2 is SASEGT. CDR3 residues: CASSELAGRTDEQYF. The CDR3 region has the DNA TGTGCCAGCAGTGAACTGGCAGGACGGACCGACGAGCAGTACTTC.

This clonotype showed up many times. V is TRBV6-1 and J is TRBJ2-6; D possibly matches TRBD1 or TRBD2 (6 bases each). The ends were cut back, 2 bases at V and 4 bases at J, with 9 bases in the middle. The CDR3 is made up of 15 amino acids. In germline, CDR1 is MNHNS, CDR2 SASEGT. The CDR3 DNA reads as TGTGCCAGCAGTGAAAGGGGGGCCGGGGCCAACGTCCTGACTTTC. This codes for CASSERGAGANVLTF.

This clonotype was counted ten times or more. CDR3 loop: CASSLRTGAGANVLTF. The CDR3 coding sequence is TGTGCCAGCAGTCTAAGGACAGGGGCTGGGGCCAACGTCCTGACTTTC. The V call is TRBV12-3 or TRBV12-4, the J call TRBJ2-6; 9 bases line up with TRBD1. The CDR3 extends over 16 amino acids. Trimming took 5 bases from V and 2 from J; bases not matched to a gene: 4.

This clonotype came up many times. This chain joins TRBV7-3 and TRBJ2-5, with 7 bases lining up with TRBD1. V shed 8 bases, J shed 5 bases, and the junction held 8 bases outside the gene matches. The CDR3 sequence is 13 residues long. CDR1 and CDR2 from the germline V gene are SGHTA and FQGTGA. In DNA form, the CDR3 reads TGTGCCAGCGGCAGGGGGATTGGGGAGACCCAGTACTTC. The encoded protein is CASGRGIGETQYF.

This chain uses TRBV11-2 with TRBJ2-5; tentative D call: TRBD1 (5 bases). Trimming shortened V by 2 bases and J by 2 bases, and 15 bases separated the two germline ends. This CDR3 is 16 amino acids long. The V gene's germline CDR1 is SGHAT and CDR2 FQNNGV. The CDR3 sequence is CASSLRGSRQQETQYF. CDR3 in DNA: TGTGCCAGCAGCTTAAGGGGCTCGAGGCAGCAAGAGACCCAGTACTTC.

This clonotype was detected ten times or more. One end of the junction varies from germline; a read error may be responsible. V and J are TRBV5-1 and TRBJ2-2, with TRBD2 as a possible D gene (5 bases). There are 14 residues in the CDR3. Germline CDR1 is SGHRS and CDR2 is YFSETQ. This chain's CDR3 is CASSLDGGTGELFF. Here the CDR3 DNA reads TGTGCCAGCAGCTTAGACGGCGGGACCGGGGAGCTGTTTTTT. Full variable domain (remainder filled in from reference TRBV5-1 and TRBJ2-2): KAGVTQTPRYLIKTRGQQVTLSCSPISGHRSVSWYQQTPGQGLQFLFEYFSETQRNKGNFPGRFSGRQFSNSRSEMNVSTLELGDSALYLCASSLDGGTGELFFGEGSRLTVL.

In this sample, this clonotype turned up many times. The chain is built from TRBV30 and TRBJ2-7; 9 positions match TRBD1. Trimming removed 2 bases from V and 5 bases from J; junction bases left unmatched: 7. CDR3 size: 14 residues. The V gene's germline CDR1 is GTSNPN and CDR2 SVGIG (reference sequence). The chain's CDR3 is CAWSMDRGPHEQYF. CDR3 in DNA: TGTGCCTGGAGTATGGACAGGGGACCACACGAGCAGTACTTC.

This clonotype has ten or more counts. This chain joins TRBV7-9 and TRBJ1-2, with 7 bases lining up with TRBD1. Germline V gene data show CDR1 as SEHNR and CDR2 as FQNEAQ (reference sequence). The CDR3 consists of 12 residues. Germline trimming cut 7 bases from V and 8 bases from J; bases unmatched to any gene: 7. The CDR3 DNA is TGTGCCAGCACTCGGACAGGCGGGGGCTACACCTTC. It encodes CASTRTGGGYTF. Using reference TRBV7-9 and TRBJ1-2 for the parts outside the CDR3, the full variable domain is DTGVSQNPRHKITKRGQNVTFRCDPISEHNRLYWYRQTLGQGPEFLTYFQNEAQLEKSRLLSDRFSAERPKGSFSTLEIQRTEQGDSAMYLCASTRTGGGYTFGSGTRLTVV.

This clonotype appeared many times. The rearrangement uses TRBV6-5 and TRBJ2-7, with 9 bases that match TRBD1. V gave up 7 bases and J gave up 2 bases; unmatched junction bases: 6. CDR3 length: 14 amino acids. Germline V gives CDR1 MNHEY, CDR2 SVGAGI. The CDR3 sequence: CASIGQGRPYEQYF. The CDR3 nucleotides read TGTGCCAGCATAGGACAGGGGAGGCCCTACGAGCAGTACTTC.

The rearrangement links TRBV20-1 to TRBJ2-7; 7 nucleotides align to TRBD1. CDR3 length: 14 amino acids. After removal of 2 bases from V and 0 bases from J, the junction contained 4 bases not matched to a gene. Germline assignment: CDR1 DFQATT and CDR2 SNEGSKA (reference sequence). The CDR3 reads CSARKTGSSYEQYF. The DNA of the CDR3 is TGCAGTGCTAGAAAGACAGGGAGCTCCTACGAGCAGTACTTC.

The chain combines TRBV14 with TRBJ2-7; D gene uncertain. The V gene lost 4 bases and the J gene lost 5 bases, with 18 bases spanning the gap. This CDR3 has 15 amino acids. Germline V gene lookup returns CDR1 SGHDN and CDR2 FVKESK. The CDR3 DNA is TGTGCCAGCAGCCCTGGTTCCGGACGGAAGAACGAGCAGTACTTC. It encodes CASSPGSGRKNEQYF.

Many counts were recorded for this clonotype. The V and J genes are TRBV6-1 and TRBJ1-1, with D tentatively TRBD1 (6 bases). The ends were cut back, 8 bases at V and 3 bases at J, with 13 bases in the middle. Germline CDR1 and CDR2: MNHNS and SASEGT. This CDR3 has 13 amino acids. CDR3 bases: TGTGCCAGCGAATTAACAGGGTACACTGAAGCTTTCTTT. It is translated as CASELTGYTEAFF.

This clonotype occurred many times. The chain combines TRBV2 with TRBJ1-1; 8 bases map to TRBD1. The CDR3 loop spans 14 amino acids. Germline CDR1 reads SNHLY; CDR2 reads FYNNEI. V lost 5 bases to trimming and J lost 3 bases; unmatched junction nucleotides: 5. The CDR3 sequence is CASSSQGGDTEAFF. The CDR3 nucleotides read TGTGCCAGCAGTTCACAGGGGGGGGACACTGAAGCTTTCTTT.

This clonotype was recorded at least ten times. The chain couples TRBV28 to TRBJ1-1, with D possibly being TRBD1 (5 bases). Germline V gene lookup returns CDR1 MDHEN and CDR2 SYDVKM. Trimming cost V 6 bases and J 6 bases, with 14 bases left between them. The CDR3 spans 13 residues. The CDR3 is CASSLTDSSEAFF. As DNA, the CDR3 is TGTGCCAGCAGCCTTACCGACAGTTCTGAAGCTTTCTTT. Complete variable domain (other parts from reference TRBV28 and TRBJ1-1): DVKVTQSSRYLVKRTGEKVFLECVQDMDHENMFWYRQDPGLGLRLIYFSYDVKMKEKGDIPEGYSVSREKKERFSLILESASTNQTSMYLCASSLTDSSEAFFGQGTRLTVV.